This entry describes one TCR beta chain. This record belongs to a study of cytomegalovirus exposure and HLA in healthy donors. Use of 60 Vbeta and 13 Jbeta primers characterized the PCR. Method: immunoSEQ multiplex PCR; TCRdb's copy keeps in-frame clones and lacks some. The sample totals roughly 58,000 clones. CDR3 length: 17 amino acids. After removal of 0 bases from V and 2 bases from J, the junction contained 8 bases not matched to a gene. Per the germline V gene, CDR1 is SGDLS and CDR2 is YYNGEE. This chain links TRBV9 with TRBJ2-3; TRBD2 agrees at 8 bases. Sequences were obtained from PBMCs. This TCR was sampled from a woman aged 50 to 65 in good health and CMV-seropositive. Written as DNA, the CDR3 is TGTGCCAGCAGCGTAGGGCTCAGCGGGGGACTCACAGATACGCAGTATTTT. Its translation is CASSVGLSGGLTDTQYF.